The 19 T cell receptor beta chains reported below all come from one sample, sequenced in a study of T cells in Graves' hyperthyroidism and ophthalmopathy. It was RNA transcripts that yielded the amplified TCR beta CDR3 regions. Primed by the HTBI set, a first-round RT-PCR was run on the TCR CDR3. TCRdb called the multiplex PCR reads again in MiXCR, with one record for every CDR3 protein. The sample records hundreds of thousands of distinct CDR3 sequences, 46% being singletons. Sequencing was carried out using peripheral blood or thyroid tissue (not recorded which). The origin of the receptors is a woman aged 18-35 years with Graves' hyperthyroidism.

In nucleotides, the CDR3 is TGTGCCACCAGCAAAACCGGGGGCGAGGATGGCTACACCTTC. As protein: CATSKTGGEDGYTF. This chain links TRBV15 with TRBJ1-2; D possibly corresponds to TRBD1 (6 bases). There are 14 residues in the CDR3. Germline CDR1 and CDR2: LNHNV and YYDKDF (reference sequence). V lost 4 bases and J 6 bases, leaving 15 bases between the germline ends.

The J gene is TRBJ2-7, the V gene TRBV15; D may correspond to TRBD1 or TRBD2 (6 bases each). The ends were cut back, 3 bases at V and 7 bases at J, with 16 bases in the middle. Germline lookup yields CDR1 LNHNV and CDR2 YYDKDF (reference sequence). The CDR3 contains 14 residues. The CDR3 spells CATSSGGPAWEQYF. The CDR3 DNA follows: TGTGCCACCAGCAGTGGGGGGCCGGCTTGGGAGCAGTACTTC.

CDR3 residues: CASSTDGRLYEQYF. In nucleotides, the CDR3 is TGTGCCAGCAGCACGGACGGGAGACTCTACGAGCAGTACTTC. The rearrangement joins TRBV7-9 to TRBJ2-7, with TRBD2 as a possible D gene (6 bases). Trimming cost V 5 bases and J 3 bases, with 14 bases left between them. This CDR3 has 14 amino acids. Germline lookup yields CDR1 SEHNR and CDR2 FQNEAQ (reference sequence).

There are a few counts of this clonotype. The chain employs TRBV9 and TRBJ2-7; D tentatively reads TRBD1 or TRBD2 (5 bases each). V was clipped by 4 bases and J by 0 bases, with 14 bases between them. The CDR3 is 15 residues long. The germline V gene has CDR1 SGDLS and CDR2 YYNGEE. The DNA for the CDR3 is TGTGCCAGCAGCCCTCTCCGGGACGGCTCCTACGAGCAGTACTTC. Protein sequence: CASSPLRDGSYEQYF.

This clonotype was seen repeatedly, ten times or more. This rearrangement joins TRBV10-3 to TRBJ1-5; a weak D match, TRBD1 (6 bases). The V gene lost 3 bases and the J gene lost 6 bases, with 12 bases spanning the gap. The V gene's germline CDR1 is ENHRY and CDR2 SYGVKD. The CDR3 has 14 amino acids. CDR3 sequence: CAISEQGGGQPQHF. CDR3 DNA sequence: TGTGCCATCAGTGAACAGGGTGGGGGTCAGCCCCAGCATTTT.

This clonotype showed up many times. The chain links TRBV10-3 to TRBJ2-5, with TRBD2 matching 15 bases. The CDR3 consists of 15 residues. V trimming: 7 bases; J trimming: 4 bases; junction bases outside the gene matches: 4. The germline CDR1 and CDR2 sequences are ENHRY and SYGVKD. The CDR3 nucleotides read TGTGCCATCAAGGGACTAGCGGGAGGTGGAGAGACCCAGTACTTC. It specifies CAIKGLAGGGETQYF.

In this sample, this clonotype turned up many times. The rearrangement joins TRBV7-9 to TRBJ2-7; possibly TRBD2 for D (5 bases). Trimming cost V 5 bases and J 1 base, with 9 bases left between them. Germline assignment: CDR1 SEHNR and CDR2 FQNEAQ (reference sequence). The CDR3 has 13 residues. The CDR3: CASSQEVSYEQYF. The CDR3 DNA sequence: TGTGCCAGCAGCCAGGAGGTTTCCTACGAGCAGTACTTC.

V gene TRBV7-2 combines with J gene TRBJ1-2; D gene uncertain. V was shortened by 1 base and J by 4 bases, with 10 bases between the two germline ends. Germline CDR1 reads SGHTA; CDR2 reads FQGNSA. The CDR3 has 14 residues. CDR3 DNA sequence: TGTGCCAGCAGCTTAGAGACCGTCCGCTATGGCTACACCTTC. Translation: CASSLETVRYGYTF.

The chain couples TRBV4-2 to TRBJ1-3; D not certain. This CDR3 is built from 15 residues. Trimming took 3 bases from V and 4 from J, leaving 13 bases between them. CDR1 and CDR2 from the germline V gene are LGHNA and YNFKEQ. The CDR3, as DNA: TGTGCCAGCAGCCAGGGCGTCTATAAGGGAAACACCATATATTTT. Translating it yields CASSQGVYKGNTIYF.

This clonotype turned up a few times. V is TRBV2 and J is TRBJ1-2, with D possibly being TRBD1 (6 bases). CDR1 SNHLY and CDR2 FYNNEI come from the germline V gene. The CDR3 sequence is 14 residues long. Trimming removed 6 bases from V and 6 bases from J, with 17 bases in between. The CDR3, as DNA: TGTGCCAGCAGCGATAACAGGGAGTTAGATGGCTACACCTTC. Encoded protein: CASSDNRELDGYTF.

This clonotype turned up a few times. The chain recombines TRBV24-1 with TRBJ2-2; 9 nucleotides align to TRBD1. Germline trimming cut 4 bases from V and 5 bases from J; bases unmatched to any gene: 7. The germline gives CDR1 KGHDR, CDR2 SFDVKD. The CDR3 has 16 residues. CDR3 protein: CATSDPDRGRTGELFF. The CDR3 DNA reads TGTGCCACCAGTGACCCGGACAGGGGTCGGACCGGGGAGCTGTTTTTT.

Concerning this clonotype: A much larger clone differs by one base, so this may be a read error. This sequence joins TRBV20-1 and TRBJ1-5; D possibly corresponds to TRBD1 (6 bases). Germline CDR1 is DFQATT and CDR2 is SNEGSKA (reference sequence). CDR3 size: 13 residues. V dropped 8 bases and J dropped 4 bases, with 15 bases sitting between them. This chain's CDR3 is CSTATGRNQPQHF. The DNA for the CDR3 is TGCAGTACTGCCACAGGGCGTAATCAGCCCCAGCATTTT.

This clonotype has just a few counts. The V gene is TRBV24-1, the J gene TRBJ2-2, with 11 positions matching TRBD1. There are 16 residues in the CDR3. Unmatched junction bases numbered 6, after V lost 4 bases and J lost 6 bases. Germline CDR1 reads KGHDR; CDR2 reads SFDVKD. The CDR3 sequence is CATSDRTGGWSGELFF. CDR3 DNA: TGTGCCACCAGTGACCGGACAGGGGGCTGGTCCGGGGAGCTGTTTTTT.

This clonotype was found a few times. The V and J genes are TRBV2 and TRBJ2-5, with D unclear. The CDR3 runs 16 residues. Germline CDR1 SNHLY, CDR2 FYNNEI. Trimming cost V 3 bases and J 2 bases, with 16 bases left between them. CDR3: CASSDFLTGTQETQYF. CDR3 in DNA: TGTGCCAGCAGTGATTTTTTGACTGGCACACAAGAGACCCAGTACTTC.

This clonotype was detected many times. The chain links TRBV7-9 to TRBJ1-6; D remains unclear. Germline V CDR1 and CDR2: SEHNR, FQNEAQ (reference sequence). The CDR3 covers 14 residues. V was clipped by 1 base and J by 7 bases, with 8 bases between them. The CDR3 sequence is CASSLESVNSPLHF. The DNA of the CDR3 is TGTGCCAGCAGCTTAGAATCAGTAAATTCACCCCTCCACTTT.

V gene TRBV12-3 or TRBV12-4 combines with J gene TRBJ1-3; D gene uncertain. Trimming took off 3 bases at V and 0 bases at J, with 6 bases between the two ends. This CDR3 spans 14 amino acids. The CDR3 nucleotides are TGTGCCAGCAGTTTTGTGGGCTCTGGAAACACCATATATTTT. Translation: CASSFVGSGNTIYF.

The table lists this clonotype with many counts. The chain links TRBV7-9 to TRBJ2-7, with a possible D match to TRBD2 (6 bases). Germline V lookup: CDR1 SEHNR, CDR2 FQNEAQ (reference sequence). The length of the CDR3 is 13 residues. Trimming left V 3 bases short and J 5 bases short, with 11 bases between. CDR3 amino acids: CASSLGRDDEQYF. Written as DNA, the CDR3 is TGTGCCAGCAGCTTGGGGCGGGATGACGAGCAGTACTTC.

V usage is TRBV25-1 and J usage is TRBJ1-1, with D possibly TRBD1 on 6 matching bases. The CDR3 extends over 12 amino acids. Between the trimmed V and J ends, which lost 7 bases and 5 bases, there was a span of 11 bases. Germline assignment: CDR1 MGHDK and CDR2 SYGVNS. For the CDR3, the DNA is TGTGCCAGCACGACAGGTCGAACTGAAGCTTTCTTT. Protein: CASTTGRTEAFF.

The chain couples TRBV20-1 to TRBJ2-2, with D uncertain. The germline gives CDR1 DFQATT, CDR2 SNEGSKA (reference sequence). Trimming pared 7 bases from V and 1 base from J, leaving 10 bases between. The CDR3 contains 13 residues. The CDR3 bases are TGCAGTGTCCCGGGTTTGAACACCGGGGAGCTGTTTTTT. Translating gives CSVPGLNTGELFF.